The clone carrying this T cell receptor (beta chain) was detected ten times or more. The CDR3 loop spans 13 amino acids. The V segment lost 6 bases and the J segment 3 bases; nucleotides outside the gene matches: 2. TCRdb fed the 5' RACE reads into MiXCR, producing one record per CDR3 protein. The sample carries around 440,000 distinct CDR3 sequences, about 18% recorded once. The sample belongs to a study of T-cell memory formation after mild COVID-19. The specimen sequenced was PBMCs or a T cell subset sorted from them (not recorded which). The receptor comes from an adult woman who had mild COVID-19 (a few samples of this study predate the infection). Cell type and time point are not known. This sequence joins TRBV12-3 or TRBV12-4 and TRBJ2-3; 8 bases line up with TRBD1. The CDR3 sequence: CASRGQGTDTQYF. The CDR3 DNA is TGTGCCAGCAGAGGACAGGGAACAGATACGCAGTATTTT.